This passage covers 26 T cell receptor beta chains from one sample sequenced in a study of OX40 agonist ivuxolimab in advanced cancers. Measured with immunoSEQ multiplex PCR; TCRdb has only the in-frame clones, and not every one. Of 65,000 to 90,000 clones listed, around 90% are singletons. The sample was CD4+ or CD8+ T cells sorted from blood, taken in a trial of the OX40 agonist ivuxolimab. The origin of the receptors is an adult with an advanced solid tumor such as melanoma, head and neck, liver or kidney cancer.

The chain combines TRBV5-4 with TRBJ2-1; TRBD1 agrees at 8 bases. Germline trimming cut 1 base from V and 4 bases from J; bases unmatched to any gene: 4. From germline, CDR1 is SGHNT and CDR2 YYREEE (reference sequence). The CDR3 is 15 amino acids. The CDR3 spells CASSLSTGVYNEQFF. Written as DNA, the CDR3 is TGTGCCAGCAGCTTGTCGACAGGGGTTTACAATGAGCAGTTCTTC.

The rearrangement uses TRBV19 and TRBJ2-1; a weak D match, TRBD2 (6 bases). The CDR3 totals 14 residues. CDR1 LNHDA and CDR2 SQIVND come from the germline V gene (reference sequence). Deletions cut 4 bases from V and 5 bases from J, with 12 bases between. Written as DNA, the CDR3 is TGTGCCAGTAGTAAGACGGGAGCTGACAATGAGCAGTTCTTC. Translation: CASSKTGADNEQFF. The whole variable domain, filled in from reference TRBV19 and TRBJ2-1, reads DGGITQSPKYLFRKEGQNVTLSCEQNLNHDAMYWYRQDPGQGLRLIYYSQIVNDFQKGDIAEGYSVSREKKESFPLTVTSAQKNPTAFYLCASSKTGADNEQFFGPGTRLTVL.

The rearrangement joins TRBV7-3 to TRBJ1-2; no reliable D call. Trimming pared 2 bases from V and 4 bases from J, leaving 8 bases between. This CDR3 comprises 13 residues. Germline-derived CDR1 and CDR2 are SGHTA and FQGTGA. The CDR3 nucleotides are TGTGCCAGCAGCTTAGGTCTAGGCTATGGCTACACCTTC. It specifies CASSLGLGYGYTF.

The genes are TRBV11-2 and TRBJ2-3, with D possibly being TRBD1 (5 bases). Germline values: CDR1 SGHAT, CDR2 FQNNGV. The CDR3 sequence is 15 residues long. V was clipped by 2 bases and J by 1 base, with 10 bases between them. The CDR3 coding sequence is TGTGCCAGCAGCTTAAGCAGGGATGGCACAGATACGCAGTATTTT. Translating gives CASSLSRDGTDTQYF.

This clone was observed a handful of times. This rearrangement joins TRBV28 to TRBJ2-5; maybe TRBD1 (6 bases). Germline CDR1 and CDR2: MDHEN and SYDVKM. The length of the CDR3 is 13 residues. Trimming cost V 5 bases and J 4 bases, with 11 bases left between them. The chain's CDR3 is CASSNRASETQYF. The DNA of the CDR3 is TGTGCCAGCAGTAACAGGGCGTCAGAGACCCAGTACTTC.

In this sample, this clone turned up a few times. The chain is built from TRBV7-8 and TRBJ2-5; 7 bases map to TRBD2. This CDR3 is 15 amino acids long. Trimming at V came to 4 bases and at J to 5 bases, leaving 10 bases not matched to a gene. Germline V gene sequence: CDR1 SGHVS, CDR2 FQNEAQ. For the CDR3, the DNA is TGTGCCAGCAGCTCCGGGGGGTTTGAGGGTGAGACCCAGTACTTC. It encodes CASSSGGFEGETQYF.

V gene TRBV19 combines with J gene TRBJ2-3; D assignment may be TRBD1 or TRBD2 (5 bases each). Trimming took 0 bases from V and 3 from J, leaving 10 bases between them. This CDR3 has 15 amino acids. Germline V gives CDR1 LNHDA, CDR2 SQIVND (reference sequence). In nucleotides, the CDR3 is TGTGCCAGTAGTATAGAGGGGCGGAGGACAGATACGCAGTATTTT. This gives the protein CASSIEGRRTDTQYF.

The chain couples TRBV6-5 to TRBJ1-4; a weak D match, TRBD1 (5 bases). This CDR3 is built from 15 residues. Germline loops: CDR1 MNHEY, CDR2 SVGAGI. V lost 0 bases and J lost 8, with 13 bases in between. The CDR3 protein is CASSYSWQEGEKLFF. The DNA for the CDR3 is TGTGCCAGCAGTTACTCGTGGCAGGAGGGGGAAAAACTGTTTTTT.

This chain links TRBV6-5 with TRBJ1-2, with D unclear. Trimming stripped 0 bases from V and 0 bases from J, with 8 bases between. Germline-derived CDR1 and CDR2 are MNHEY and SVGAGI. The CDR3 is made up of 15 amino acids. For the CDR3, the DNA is TGTGCCAGCAGTTACTCGTGGCAGCCTAACTATGGCTACACCTTC. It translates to CASSYSWQPNYGYTF.

The CDR3, as DNA: TGTGCCAGCAGTTTATATCGGTTGGGTTACGAGCAGTACTTC. Residues: CASSLYRLGYEQYF. This chain uses TRBV27 with TRBJ2-7; D gene uncertain. The V gene's germline CDR1 is MNHEY and CDR2 SMNVEV (reference sequence). The CDR3 has 14 amino acids. Trimming shortened V by 1 base and J by 4 bases, and 11 bases separated the two germline ends.

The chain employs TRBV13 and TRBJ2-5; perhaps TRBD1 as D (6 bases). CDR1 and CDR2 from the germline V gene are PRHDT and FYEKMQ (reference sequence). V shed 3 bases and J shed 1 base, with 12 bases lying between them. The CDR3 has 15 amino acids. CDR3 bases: TGTGCCAGCAGCTTTAGGGGGAAGTCCCAAGAGACCCAGTACTTC. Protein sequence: CASSFRGKSQETQYF. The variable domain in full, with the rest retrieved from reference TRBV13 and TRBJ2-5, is AAGVIQSPRHLIKEKRETATLKCYPIPRHDTVYWYQQGPGQDPQFLISFYEKMQSDKGSIPDRFSAQQFSDYHSELNMSSLELGDSALYFCASSFRGKSQETQYFGPGTRLLVL.

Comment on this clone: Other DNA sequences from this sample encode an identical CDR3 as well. The CDR3 reads CASGGGTGTYEQYF. CDR3 DNA sequence: TGTGCCAGCGGAGGGGGGACAGGAACCTACGAGCAGTACTTC. The chain recombines TRBV6-6 with TRBJ2-7, with 8 nucleotides matching TRBD1. The germline gives CDR1 MNHNY, CDR2 SVGAGI (reference sequence). The CDR3 spans 14 residues. After removal of 8 bases from V and 2 bases from J, the junction contained 8 bases not matched to a gene.

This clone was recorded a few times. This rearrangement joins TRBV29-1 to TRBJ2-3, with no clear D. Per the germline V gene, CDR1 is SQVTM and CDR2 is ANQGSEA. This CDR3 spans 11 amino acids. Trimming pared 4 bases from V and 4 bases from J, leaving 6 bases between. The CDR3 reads CSVGTSDTQYF. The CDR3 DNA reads TGCAGCGTTGGGACCTCAGATACGCAGTATTTT.

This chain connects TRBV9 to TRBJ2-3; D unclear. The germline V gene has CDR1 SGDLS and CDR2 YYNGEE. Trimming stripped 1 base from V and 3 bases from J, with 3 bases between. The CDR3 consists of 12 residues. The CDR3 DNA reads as TGTGCCAGCAGCGTAAGAACAGATACGCAGTATTTT. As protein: CASSVRTDTQYF.

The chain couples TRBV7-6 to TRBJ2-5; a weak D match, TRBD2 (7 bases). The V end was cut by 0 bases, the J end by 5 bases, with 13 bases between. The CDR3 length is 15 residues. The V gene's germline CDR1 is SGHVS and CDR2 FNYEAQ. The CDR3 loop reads CASSLARGGVETQYF. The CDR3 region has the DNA TGTGCCAGCAGCTTAGCCAGGGGAGGGGTTGAGACCCAGTACTTC.

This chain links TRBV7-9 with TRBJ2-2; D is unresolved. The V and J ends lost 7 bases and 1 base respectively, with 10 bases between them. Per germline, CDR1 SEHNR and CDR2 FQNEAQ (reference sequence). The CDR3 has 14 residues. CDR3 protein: CASTELQNTGELFF. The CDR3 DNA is TGTGCCAGCACCGAGCTACAGAACACCGGGGAGCTGTTTTTT.

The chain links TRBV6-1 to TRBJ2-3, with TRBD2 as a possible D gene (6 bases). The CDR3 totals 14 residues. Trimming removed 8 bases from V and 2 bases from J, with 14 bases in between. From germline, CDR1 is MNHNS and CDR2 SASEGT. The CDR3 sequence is CASRRTISTDTQYF. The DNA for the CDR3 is TGTGCCAGCCGGAGGACTATCTCCACAGATACGCAGTATTTT.

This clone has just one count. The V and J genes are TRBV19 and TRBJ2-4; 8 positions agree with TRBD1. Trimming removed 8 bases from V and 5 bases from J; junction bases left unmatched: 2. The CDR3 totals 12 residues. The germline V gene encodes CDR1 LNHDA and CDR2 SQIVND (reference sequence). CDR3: CASGQGQNIQYF. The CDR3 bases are TGTGCCAGTGGACAGGGCCAAAACATTCAGTACTTC. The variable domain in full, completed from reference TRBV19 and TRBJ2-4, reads DGGITQSPKYLFRKEGQNVTLSCEQNLNHDAMYWYRQDPGQGLRLIYYSQIVNDFQKGDIAEGYSVSREKKESFPLTVTSAQKNPTAFYLCASGQGQNIQYFGAGTRLSVL.

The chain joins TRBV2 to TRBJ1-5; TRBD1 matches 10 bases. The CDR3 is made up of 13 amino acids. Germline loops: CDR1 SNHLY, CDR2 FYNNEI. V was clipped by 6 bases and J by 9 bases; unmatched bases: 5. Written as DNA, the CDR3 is TGTGCCAGCAGAGGGACAGGGGTAAGGCCCCAGCATTTT. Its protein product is CASRGTGVRPQHF.

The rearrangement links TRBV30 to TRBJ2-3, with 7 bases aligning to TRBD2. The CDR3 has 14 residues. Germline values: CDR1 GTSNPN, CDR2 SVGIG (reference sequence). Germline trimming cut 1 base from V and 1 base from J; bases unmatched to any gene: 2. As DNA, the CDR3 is TGTGCCTGGAGTGGTGCGGGAGGCACAGATACGCAGTATTTT. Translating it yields CAWSGAGGTDTQYF.

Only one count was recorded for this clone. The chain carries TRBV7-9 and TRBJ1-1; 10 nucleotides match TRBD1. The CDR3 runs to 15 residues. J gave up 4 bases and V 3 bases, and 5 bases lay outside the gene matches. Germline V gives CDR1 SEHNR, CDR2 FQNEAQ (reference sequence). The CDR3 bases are TGTGCCAGCAGCTTGACAGGGGGCAGGGTCACTGAAGCTTTCTTT. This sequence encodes CASSLTGGRVTEAFF.

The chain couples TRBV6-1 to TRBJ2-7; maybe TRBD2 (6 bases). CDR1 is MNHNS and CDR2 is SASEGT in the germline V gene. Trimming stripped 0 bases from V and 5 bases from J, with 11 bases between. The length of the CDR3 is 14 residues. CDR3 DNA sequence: TGTGCCAGCAGTGAAGCGGGGGGACCCCACGAGCAGTACTTC. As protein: CASSEAGGPHEQYF.

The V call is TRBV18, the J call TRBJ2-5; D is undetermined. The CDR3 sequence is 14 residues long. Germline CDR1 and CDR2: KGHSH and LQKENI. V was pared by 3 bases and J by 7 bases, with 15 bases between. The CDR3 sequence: CASSPALHSGTQYF. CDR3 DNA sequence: TGTGCCAGCTCACCGGCCCTGCACTCGGGGACCCAGTACTTC.

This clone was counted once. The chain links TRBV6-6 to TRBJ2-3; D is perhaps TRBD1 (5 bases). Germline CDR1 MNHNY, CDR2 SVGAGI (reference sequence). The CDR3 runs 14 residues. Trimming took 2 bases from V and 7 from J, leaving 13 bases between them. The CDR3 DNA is TGTGCCAGCAGTTACGATGGGGCTCTAAATACGCAGTATTTT. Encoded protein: CASSYDGALNTQYF.

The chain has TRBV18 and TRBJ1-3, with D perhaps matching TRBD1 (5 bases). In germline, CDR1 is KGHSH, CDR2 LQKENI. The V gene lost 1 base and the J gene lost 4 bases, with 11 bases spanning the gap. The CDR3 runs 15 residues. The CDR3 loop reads CASSPLGTTGNTIYF. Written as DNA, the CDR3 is TGTGCCAGCTCACCACTCGGGACGACAGGAAACACCATATATTTT.

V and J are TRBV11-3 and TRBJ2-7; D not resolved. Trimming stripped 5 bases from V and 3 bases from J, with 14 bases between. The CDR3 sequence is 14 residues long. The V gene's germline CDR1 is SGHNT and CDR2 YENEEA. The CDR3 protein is CASSPLRGDYEQYF. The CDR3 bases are TGTGCCAGCAGCCCGCTTAGAGGAGACTACGAGCAGTACTTC. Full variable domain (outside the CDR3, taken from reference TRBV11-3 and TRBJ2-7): EAGVVQSPRYKIIEKKQPVAFWCNPISGHNTLYWYLQNLGQGPELLIRYENEEAVDDSQLPKDRFSAERLKGVDSTLKIQPAELGDSAVYLCASSPLRGDYEQYFGPGTRLTVT.